These T cell receptor beta chains were read from a single sample in a study of regulatory and conventional T cells in breast cancer. TCRdb analysed the PCR reads with MiXCR anew, one entry per CDR3 protein. The sample shows about 10,000 distinct CDR3 sequences, roughly 36% of them seen only once. What was sequenced was conventional T cells from blood. The source of these receptors is a male donor in good health. The CDR3 runs from the conserved cysteine through the conserved F or W. Each record gives: CDR3 protein, CDR3 DNA, V gene, clone size, J gene, D gene. D genes are given only for firm matches. Some rows mark clone size as missing; the rest say once, few, many or name a class of expanded clone.

CSAREPGLDNSPLHF TGCAGTGCTAGAGAGCCGGGACTGGATAATTCACCCCTCCACTTT TRBV20-1 few TRBJ1-6 NA
CASRTQGTTGELVF TGTGCCAGCCGCACTCAGGGGACCACCGGGGAGCTGGTTTTT TRBV7-2 once TRBJ2-2 NA
CATSGSGTNQPQHF TGTGCCACCAGTGGGTCCGGGACCAATCAGCCCCAGCATTTT TRBV24-1 NA TRBJ1-5 NA
CSARAGDRDNSPLHF TGCAGTGCCAGGGCGGGGGACAGGGATAATTCACCCCTCCACTTT TRBV20-1 NA TRBJ1-6 TRBD1
CASNRRGFNNEQFF TGTGCCAGCAACCGTAGGGGATTTAACAATGAGCAGTTCTTC TRBV2 NA TRBJ2-1 NA
CASSLRTGGLYEQYF TGCGCCAGCAGCTTAAGGACGGGGGGGCTCTACGAGCAGTACTTC TRBV5-1 few TRBJ2-7 TRBD2
CASSSTPTGPGGTIYF TGTGCCAGCTCATCAACCCCGACAGGGCCAGGAGGCACCATATATTTT TRBV18 many TRBJ1-3 TRBD1
CASSSDRGRGNQPQHF TGTGCCAGCAGCTCCGACAGGGGTAGGGGCAATCAGCCCCAGCATTTT TRBV5-6 NA TRBJ1-5 TRBD1
CVTSATRSPEAFF TGTGTCACCAGTGCCACGAGGAGCCCTGAAGCTTTCTTT TRBV24-1 once TRBJ1-1 NA
CASSWTSNSNQPQHF TGTGCCAGCAGCTGGACATCGAATAGCAATCAGCCCCAGCATTTT TRBV12-3/TRBV12-4 NA TRBJ1-5 NA
CASSLTGPAQPQHF TGTGCCAGCAGCTTAACTGGGCCAGCTCAGCCCCAGCATTTT TRBV3-1 NA TRBJ1-5 NA
CASSSPRGTDTQYF TGTGCCAGCAGTTCCCCTCGAGGCACAGATACGCAGTATTTT TRBV7-2 NA TRBJ2-3 NA
CASSQWGGGTEAFF TGTGCCAGCAGCCAATGGGGGGGGGGGACTGAAGCTTTCTTT TRBV3-1 once TRBJ1-1 NA
CASSKRQGGYSPLHF TGCGCCAGCAGCAAAAGACAGGGAGGGTATTCACCCCTCCACTTT TRBV5-1 few TRBJ1-6 TRBD1
CSARDWAQSSYNSPLHF TGCAGTGCTAGAGATTGGGCGCAGAGCTCCTATAATTCACCCCTCCACTTT TRBV20-1 NA TRBJ1-6 NA
CASSLAGEGQETQYF TGTGCCAGCAGCTTAGCGGGGGAGGGTCAAGAGACCCAGTACTTC TRBV7-9 NA TRBJ2-5 TRBD2
CSAWTGDSGQPQHF TGCAGTGCGTGGACAGGGGATTCGGGGCAGCCCCAGCATTTT TRBV20-1 NA TRBJ1-5 TRBD1
CASSYSKVGQAFF TGTGCCAGCAGTTACTCGAAGGTCGGGCAAGCTTTCTTT TRBV6-5 NA TRBJ1-1 NA
CASSLPTGEDEAFF TGCGCCAGCAGCTTACCAACAGGGGAGGATGAAGCTTTCTTT TRBV5-1 medium-sized TRBJ1-1 TRBD1
CASSQEGKGATEKLFF TGCGCCAGCAGCCAAGAGGGAAAGGGGGCTACGGAAAAACTGTTTTTT TRBV4-1 NA TRBJ1-4 TRBD1
CASSPTPGGGYTF TGTGCCAGCAGCCCGACCCCAGGAGGTGGCTACACCTTC TRBV7-2 medium-sized TRBJ1-2 NA
CASSSSRGQIEAFF TGTGCCAGCAGCTCATCCCGGGGGCAGATTGAAGCTTTCTTT TRBV5-4 NA TRBJ1-1 NA
CSASREVYNSPLHF TGCAGTGCTAGCAGGGAGGTGTATAATTCACCCCTCCACTTT TRBV20-1 NA TRBJ1-6 NA
CASSPKSGQPNTEAFF TGTGCCAGCTCACCAAAGTCGGGGCAGCCGAACACTGAAGCTTTCTTT TRBV18 few TRBJ1-1 NA
CASSLVGGPQHF TGCGCCAGCAGCTTGGTAGGAGGGCCCCAGCATTTT TRBV5-1 NA TRBJ1-5 NA
CASSPSDRTGQPQHF TGTGCCAGCAGCCCATCCGACAGGACGGGTCAGCCCCAGCATTTT TRBV6-1 medium-sized TRBJ1-5 NA
CASSGDRINSPLHF TGTGCCAGCAGCGGGGACAGGATTAATTCACCCCTCCACTTT TRBV7-2 NA TRBJ1-6 TRBD1
CASSLGVIRTEAFF TGTGCCAGCAGCTTAGGGGTTATTAGAACTGAAGCTTTCTTT TRBV7-9 NA TRBJ1-1 NA
CSASGGQVPINEQFF TGCAGTGCTAGTGGCGGACAGGTCCCCATCAATGAGCAGTTCTTC TRBV20-1 few TRBJ2-1 TRBD1
CASSYSLDSRSYEQYF TGTGCCAGCAGTTACTCGCTGGACAGTAGATCCTACGAGCAGTACTTC TRBV6-6 medium-sized TRBJ2-7 NA
CASSSGLAGGTDTQYF TGCGCCAGCAGCTCCGGACTAGCGGGGGGCACAGATACGCAGTATTTT TRBV5-1 few TRBJ2-3 TRBD2
CASSSWTSGSSYNEQFF TGTGCCAGCAGTTCCTGGACTAGCGGCAGCTCCTACAATGAGCAGTTCTTC TRBV6-5 medium-sized TRBJ2-1 TRBD2
CASSFSGQNQPQHF TGTGCCAGCAGTTTTTCAGGGCAGAATCAGCCCCAGCATTTT TRBV27 NA TRBJ1-5 NA
CASSHPGREINIQYF TGCGCCAGCAGCCACCCCGGGAGGGAAATAAACATTCAGTACTTC TRBV4-1 few TRBJ2-4 TRBD2
CASSKEAGDTCEQYF TGTGCCAGCAGCAAAGAGGCAGGAGACACCTGCGAGCAGTACTTC TRBV21-1 NA TRBJ2-7 NA
CASSPSRTDTQYF TGTGCCAGCAGCCCCAGCCGCACAGATACGCAGTATTTT TRBV3-1 medium-sized TRBJ2-3 NA
CASSSGTGASNEQFF TGTGCCAGCAGCTCCGGGACAGGGGCTTCTAATGAGCAGTTCTTC TRBV5-6 NA TRBJ2-1 TRBD1
CASSPGTGGNTEAFF TGTGCCAGCAGCCCGGGGACAGGGGGGAACACTGAAGCTTTCTTT TRBV7-2 few TRBJ1-1 TRBD1
CASSQELPGVVGDTQYF TGCGCCAGCAGCCAAGAACTCCCGGGGGTGGTGGGAGATACGCAGTATTTT TRBV4-3 few TRBJ2-3 NA
CASSWGGEKLFF TGTGCCAGCAGTTGGGGGGGGGAAAAACTGTTTTTT TRBV6-6 few TRBJ1-4 NA
CASSESGYEQYF TGTGCCAGCAGTGAGTCAGGGTACGAGCAGTACTTC TRBV6-1 medium-sized TRBJ2-7 NA
CSAREGEQFF TGCAGTGCTAGAGAGGGTGAGCAGTTCTTC TRBV20-1 NA TRBJ2-1 NA
CSPRQGRSYEQYF TGCAGTCCAAGACAGGGCCGTTCCTACGAGCAGTACTTC TRBV20-1 medium-sized TRBJ2-7 TRBD1
CASSSLAGSQPQHF TGTGCCAGCAGTTCGCTTGCAGGTAGTCAGCCCCAGCATTTT TRBV12-3/TRBV12-4 NA TRBJ1-5 NA
CSASGQGASQPQHF TGCAGTGCCTCGGGACAGGGGGCAAGTCAGCCCCAGCATTTT TRBV20-1 few TRBJ1-5 TRBD1
CASSLSAAGVSNSPLHF TGTGCCAGCAGCTTAAGTGCGGCAGGGGTTAGTAATTCACCCCTCCACTTT TRBV7-9 few TRBJ1-6 NA
CSARDMRAGTDTQYF TGCAGTGCTAGAGATATGAGAGCGGGCACAGATACGCAGTATTTT TRBV20-1 NA TRBJ2-3 NA
CASSLVTGVTDTQYF TGTGCCAGCAGCTTAGTGACAGGGGTCACAGATACGCAGTATTTT TRBV7-2 NA TRBJ2-3 TRBD1
CASSLLSLFPTEAFF TGTGCCAGCAGCTTACTAAGCCTATTTCCCACTGAAGCTTTCTTT TRBV7-2 NA TRBJ1-1 NA
CASSQPREGGGYTF TGCGCCAGCAGCCAACCCCGGGAGGGGGGTGGCTACACCTTC TRBV4-1 NA TRBJ1-2 NA
CSAKDLLSTEAFF TGCAGTGCTAAAGACCTCTTGAGCACTGAAGCTTTCTTT TRBV20-1 NA TRBJ1-1 NA
CASSMSGGYNEQFF TGTGCCAGTAGTATGAGCGGGGGGTACAATGAGCAGTTCTTC TRBV19 medium-sized TRBJ2-1 TRBD2
CASSLSGGLYNEQFF TGTGCCAGCAGCTTAAGCGGGGGGCTCTACAATGAGCAGTTCTTC TRBV11-2 once TRBJ2-1 TRBD2
CASSPRDPRKETQYF TGTGCCAGCAGCCCCCGGGACCCTAGGAAGGAGACCCAGTACTTC TRBV9 few TRBJ2-5 NA
CASSGQARSYTF TGTGCCAGCAGCGGACAGGCCCGAAGCTACACCTTC TRBV12-3/TRBV12-4 medium-sized TRBJ1-2 TRBD1